This T cell receptor beta chain stems from a study of shared clonotypes between healthy human individuals. Looking at the study overall: Three CD4 naive, three CD4 memory, two CD8 naive and one CD8 memory plate were used per donor.

The genomic DNA of each subset was split evenly across several immunoSEQ plates. The method was immunoSEQ multiplex PCR; TCRdb's version includes in-frame clones alone and lacks a portion of them. The sample holds roughly 1.5 million clones, under 99% seen once. With 4 bases removed from V and 5 bases from J, the gap between germline ends came to 11 bases. The germline V gene encodes CDR1 SNHLY and CDR2 FYNNEI. This CDR3 is 13 amino acids long. Study outcomes and limitations: Memory subsets had estimated richness that was generally smaller than that of naive subsets. Sampling covered nothing but blood. Tissue TCR repertoires likely differ from those found in blood.

This clone came up once. The antigen is unknown. Other DNA sequences within the sample encode an identical CDR3. Sequenced: naive CD4+ T cells sorted from blood. Stated subset: CD45RA+ positively selected. The TCR originated in a man aged 25-45 years in good health. This chain links TRBV2 with TRBJ2-5; TRBD2 is a possible D gene (6 bases). The CDR3 reads CASSGGAGETQYF. For the CDR3, the DNA is TGTGCCAGCAGTGGAGGGGCGGGGGAGACCCAGTACTTC.